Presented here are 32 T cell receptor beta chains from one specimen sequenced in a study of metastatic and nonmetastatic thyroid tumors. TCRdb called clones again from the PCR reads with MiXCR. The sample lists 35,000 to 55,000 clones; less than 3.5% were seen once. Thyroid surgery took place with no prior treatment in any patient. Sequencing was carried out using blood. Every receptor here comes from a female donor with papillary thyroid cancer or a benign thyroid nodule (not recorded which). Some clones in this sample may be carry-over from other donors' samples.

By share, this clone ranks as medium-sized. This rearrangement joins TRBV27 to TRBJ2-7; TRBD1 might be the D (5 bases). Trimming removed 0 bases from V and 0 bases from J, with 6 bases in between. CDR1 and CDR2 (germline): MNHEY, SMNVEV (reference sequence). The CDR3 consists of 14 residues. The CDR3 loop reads CASSLSTASYEQYF. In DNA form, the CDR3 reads TGTGCCAGCAGTTTATCGACAGCCTCCTACGAGCAGTACTTC.

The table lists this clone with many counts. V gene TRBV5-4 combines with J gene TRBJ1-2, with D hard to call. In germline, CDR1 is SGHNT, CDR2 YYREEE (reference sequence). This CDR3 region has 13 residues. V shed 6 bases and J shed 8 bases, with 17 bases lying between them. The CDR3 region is CASTLPGIYGYTF. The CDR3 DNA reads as TGTGCCAGCACCTTACCTGGGATCTACGGCTACACCTTC.

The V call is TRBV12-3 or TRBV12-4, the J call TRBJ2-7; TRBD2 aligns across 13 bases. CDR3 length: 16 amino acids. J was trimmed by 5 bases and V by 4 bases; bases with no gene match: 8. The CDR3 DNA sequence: TGTGCCAGCAGTTCTATACTAGCGGGAGGGCCCCACGAGCAGTACTTC. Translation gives CASSSILAGGPHEQYF.

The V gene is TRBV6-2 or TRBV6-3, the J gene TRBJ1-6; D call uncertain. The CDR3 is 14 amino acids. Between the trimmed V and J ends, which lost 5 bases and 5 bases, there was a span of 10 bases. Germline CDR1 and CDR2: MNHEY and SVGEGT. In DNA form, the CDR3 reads TGTGCCAGCAGTGACCGGTCTAATAATTCACCCCTCCACTTT. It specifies CASSDRSNNSPLHF.

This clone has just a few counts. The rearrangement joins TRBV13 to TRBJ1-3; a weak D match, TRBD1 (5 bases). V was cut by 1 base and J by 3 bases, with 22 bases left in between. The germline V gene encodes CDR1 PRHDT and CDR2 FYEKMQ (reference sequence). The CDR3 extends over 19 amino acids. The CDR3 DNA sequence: TGTGCCAGCAGCTTAGCCCAATGGGGTGGGGTACAGGATGGAAACACCATATATTTT. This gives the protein CASSLAQWGGVQDGNTIYF.

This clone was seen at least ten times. Written as DNA, the CDR3 is TGCGCCAGCAGCCCAACCGGGACAGGTGATGAAAAACTGTTTTTT. Translated: CASSPTGTGDEKLFF. V and J are TRBV5-1 and TRBJ1-4; 8 nucleotides align to TRBD1. The CDR3 has 15 amino acids. V lost 4 bases, J lost 6 bases, and 8 bases stayed unmatched. In germline, CDR1 is SGHRS, CDR2 YFSETQ.

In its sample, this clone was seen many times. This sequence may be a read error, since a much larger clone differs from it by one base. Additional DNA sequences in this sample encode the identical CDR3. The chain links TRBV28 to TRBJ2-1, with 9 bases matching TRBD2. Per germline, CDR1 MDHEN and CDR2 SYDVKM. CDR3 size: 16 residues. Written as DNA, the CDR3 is TGCGCCAGCAGCCCTATTAGACTAGCGGAATACAATGAGCAATTCTTC. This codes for CASSPIRLAEYNEQFF.

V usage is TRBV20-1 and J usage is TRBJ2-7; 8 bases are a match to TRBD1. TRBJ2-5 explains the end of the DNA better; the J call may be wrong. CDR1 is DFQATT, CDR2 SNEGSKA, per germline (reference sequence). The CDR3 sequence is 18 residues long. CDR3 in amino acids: CSARDLGQGGWGQETQYF. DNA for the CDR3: TGCAGTGCTAGAGATCTAGGACAGGGAGGCTGGGGTCAAGAGACCCAGTACTTC.

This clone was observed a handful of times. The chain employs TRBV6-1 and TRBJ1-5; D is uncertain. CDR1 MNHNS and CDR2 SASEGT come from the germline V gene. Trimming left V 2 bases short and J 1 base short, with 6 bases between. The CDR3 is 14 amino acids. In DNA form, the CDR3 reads TGTGCCAGCAGTGAAATGAGCAGCAATCAGCCCCAGCATTTT. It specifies CASSEMSSNQPQHF.

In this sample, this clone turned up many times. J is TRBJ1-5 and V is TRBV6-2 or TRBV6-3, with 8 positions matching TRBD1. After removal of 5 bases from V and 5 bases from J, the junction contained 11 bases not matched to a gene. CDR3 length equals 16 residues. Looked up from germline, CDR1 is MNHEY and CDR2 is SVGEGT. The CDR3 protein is CASSTMTGAKYQPQHF. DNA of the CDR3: TGTGCCAGCAGTACAATGACAGGGGCTAAGTATCAGCCCCAGCATTTT.

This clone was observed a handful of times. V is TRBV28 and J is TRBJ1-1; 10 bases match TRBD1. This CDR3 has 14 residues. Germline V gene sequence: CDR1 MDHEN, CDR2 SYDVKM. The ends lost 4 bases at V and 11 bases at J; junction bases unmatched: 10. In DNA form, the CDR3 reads TGTGCCAGCAGTTATTTTGGGACAGGGGCAGGGGCTTTCTTT. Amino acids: CASSYFGTGAGAFF.

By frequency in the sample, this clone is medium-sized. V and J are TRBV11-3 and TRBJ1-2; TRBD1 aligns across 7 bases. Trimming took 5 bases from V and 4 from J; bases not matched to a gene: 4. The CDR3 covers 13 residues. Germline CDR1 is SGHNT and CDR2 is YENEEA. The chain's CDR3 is CASSPDRVYGYTF. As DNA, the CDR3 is TGTGCCAGCAGCCCAGACAGGGTCTATGGCTACACCTTC.

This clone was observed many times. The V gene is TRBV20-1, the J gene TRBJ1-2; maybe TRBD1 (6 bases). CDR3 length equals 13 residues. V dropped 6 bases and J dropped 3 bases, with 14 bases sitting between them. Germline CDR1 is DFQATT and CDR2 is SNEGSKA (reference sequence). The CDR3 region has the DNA TGCAGTGCGCGCACAGGGAATCACTATGGCTACACCTTC. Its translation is CSARTGNHYGYTF.

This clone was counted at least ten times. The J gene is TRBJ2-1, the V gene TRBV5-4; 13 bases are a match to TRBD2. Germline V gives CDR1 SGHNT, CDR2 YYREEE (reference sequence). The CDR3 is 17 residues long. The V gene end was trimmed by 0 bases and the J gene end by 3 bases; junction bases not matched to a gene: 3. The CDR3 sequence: CASSLERTSGSYNEQFF. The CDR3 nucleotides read TGTGCCAGCAGCTTGGAAAGGACTAGCGGGAGCTACAATGAGCAGTTCTTC.

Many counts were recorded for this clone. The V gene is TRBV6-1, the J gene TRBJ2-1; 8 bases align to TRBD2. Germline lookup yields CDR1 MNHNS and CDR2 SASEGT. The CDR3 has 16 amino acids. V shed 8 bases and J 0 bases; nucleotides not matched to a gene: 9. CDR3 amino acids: CASHVTSGSSYNEQFF. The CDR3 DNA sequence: TGTGCCAGCCATGTCACTAGCGGAAGCTCCTACAATGAGCAGTTCTTC.

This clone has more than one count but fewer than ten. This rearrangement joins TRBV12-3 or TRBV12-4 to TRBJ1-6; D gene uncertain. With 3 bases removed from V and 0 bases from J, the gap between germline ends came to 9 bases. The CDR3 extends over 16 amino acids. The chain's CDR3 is CASSFWAFSYNSPLHF. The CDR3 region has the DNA TGTGCCAGCAGTTTCTGGGCCTTCTCCTATAATTCACCCCTCCACTTT.

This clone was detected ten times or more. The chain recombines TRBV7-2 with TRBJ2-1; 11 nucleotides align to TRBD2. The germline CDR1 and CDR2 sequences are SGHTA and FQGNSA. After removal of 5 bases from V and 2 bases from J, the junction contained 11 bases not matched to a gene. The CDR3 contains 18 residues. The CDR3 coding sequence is TGTGCCAGCAGCCCCTTTGGTCAGGGACTAGCGGCCTACAATGAGCAGTTCTTC. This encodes CASSPFGQGLAAYNEQFF.

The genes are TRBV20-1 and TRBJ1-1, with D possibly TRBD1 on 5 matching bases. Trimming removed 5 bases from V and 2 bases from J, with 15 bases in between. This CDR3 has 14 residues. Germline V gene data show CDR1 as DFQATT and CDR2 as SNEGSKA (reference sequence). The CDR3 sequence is CSAPVGGSNTEAFF. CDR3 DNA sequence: TGCAGTGCTCCGGTGGGGGGGAGTAACACTGAAGCTTTCTTT.

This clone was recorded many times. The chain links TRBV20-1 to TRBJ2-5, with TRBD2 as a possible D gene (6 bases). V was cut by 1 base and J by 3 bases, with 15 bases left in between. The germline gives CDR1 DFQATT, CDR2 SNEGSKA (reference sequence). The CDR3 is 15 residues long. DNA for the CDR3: TGCAGTGCTAGAGCGGGAGCTATAACGAAAGAGACCCAGTACTTC. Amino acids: CSARAGAITKETQYF.

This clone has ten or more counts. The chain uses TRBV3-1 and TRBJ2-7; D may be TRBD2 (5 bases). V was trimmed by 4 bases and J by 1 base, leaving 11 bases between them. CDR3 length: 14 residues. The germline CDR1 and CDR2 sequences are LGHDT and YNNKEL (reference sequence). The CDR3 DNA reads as TGTGCCAGCAGCCCCGCGGGTACTTCCTACGAGCAGTACTTC. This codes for CASSPAGTSYEQYF.

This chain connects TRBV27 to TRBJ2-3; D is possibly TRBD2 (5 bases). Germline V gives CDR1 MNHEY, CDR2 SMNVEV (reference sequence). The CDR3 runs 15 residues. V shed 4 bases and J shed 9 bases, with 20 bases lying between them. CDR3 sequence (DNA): TGTGCCAGCAGTTCTTTGACTATCCGTCCCCAGACGCAGTATTTT. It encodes CASSSLTIRPQTQYF.

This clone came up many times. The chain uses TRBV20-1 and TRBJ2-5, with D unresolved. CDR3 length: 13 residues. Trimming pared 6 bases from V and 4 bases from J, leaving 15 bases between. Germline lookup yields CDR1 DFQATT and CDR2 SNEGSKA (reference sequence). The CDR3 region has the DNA TGCAGTGCCCCCCTAACGGGTAGAGAGACCCAGTACTTC. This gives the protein CSAPLTGRETQYF.

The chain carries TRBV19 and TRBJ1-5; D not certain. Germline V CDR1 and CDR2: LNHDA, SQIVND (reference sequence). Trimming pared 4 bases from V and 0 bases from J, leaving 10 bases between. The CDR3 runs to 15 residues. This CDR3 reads CASSRTAPSNQPQHF. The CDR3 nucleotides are TGTGCCAGTAGTAGGACTGCTCCTAGCAATCAGCCCCAGCATTTT.

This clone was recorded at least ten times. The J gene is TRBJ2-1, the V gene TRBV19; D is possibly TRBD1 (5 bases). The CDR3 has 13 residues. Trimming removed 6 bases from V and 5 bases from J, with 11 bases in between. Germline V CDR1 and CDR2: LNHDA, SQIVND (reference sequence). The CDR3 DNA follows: TGTGCCAGTAGCACCGGACAAAACAATGAGCAGTTCTTC. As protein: CASSTGQNNEQFF.

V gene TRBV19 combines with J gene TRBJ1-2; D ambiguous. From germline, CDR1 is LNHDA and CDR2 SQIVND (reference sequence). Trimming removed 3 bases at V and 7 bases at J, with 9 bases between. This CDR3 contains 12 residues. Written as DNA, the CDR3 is TGTGCCAGTAGTATCTCAGACGGTGGCTACACCTTC. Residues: CASSISDGGYTF.

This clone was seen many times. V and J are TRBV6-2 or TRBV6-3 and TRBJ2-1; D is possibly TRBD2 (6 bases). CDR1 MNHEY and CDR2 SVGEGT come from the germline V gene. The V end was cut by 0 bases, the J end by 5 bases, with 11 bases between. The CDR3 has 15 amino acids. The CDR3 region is CASSYSASAHNEQFF. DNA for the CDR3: TGTGCCAGCAGTTACTCTGCTAGCGCCCACAATGAGCAGTTCTTC.

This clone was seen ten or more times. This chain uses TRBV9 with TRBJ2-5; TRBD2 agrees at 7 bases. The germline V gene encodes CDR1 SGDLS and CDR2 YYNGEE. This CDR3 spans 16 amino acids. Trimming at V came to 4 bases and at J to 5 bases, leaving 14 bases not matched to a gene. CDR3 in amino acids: CASSPLGGTTFETQYF. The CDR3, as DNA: TGTGCCAGCAGCCCATTGGGCGGGACTACATTTGAGACCCAGTACTTC.

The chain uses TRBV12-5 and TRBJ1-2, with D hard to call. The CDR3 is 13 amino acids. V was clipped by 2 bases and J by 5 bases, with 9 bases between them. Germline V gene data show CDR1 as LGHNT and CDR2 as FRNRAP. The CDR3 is CASGLIGVYGYTF. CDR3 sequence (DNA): TGTGCTAGTGGTTTGATCGGGGTGTATGGCTACACCTTC.

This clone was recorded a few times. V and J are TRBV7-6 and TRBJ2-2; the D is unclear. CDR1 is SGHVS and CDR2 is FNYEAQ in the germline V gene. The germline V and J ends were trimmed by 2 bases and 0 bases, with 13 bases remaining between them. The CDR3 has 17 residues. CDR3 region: CASSLWVASSNTGELFF. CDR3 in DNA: TGTGCCAGCAGCTTATGGGTAGCCAGTTCGAACACCGGGGAGCTGTTTTTT.

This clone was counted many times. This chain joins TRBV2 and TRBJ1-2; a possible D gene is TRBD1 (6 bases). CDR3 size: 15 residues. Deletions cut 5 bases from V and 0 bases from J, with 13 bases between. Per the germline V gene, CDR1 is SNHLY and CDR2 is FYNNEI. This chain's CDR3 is CASSQTGISNYGYTF. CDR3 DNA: TGTGCCAGCAGTCAAACAGGGATTTCTAACTATGGCTACACCTTC.

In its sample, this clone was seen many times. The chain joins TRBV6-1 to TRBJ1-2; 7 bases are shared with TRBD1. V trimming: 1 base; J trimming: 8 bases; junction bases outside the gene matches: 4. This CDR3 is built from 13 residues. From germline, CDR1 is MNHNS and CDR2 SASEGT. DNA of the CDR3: TGTGCCAGCAGTGAAGGGGACAGAGGGGGCTACACCTTC. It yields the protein CASSEGDRGGYTF.

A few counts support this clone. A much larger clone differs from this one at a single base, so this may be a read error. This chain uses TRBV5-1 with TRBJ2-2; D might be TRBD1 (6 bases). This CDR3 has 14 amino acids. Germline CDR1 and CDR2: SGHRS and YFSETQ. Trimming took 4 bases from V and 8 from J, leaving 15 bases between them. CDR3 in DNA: TGCGCCAGCAGCCTGACGGTACAGGGTGGGGAGCTGTTTTTT. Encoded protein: CASSLTVQGGELFF.